The next 20 T cell receptor beta chains were all read from a single sample in a study of glioma-infiltrating T cells after dendritic cell vaccination. Time point meaning: after dendritic cell vaccination, including at tumor progression/relapse. The data were produced by immunoSEQ multiplex PCR, yet TCRdb's version contains in-frame clones alone and is incomplete. The sample contains around 83,000 clones, about 85% of which appear only once. Sequencing used blood, obtained after dendritic cell vaccination. All receptors derive from a human donor with glioblastoma.

This clone has more than one count but fewer than ten. This chain connects TRBV28 to TRBJ2-3; perhaps TRBD2 as D (5 bases). Germline-derived CDR1 and CDR2 are MDHEN and SYDVKM. The CDR3 runs 14 residues. The V gene lost 6 bases and the J gene lost 5 bases, with 15 bases spanning the gap. The CDR3 sequence is CASSTPDFQDTQYF. In DNA form, the CDR3 reads TGTGCCAGCAGCACGCCGGACTTTCAAGATACGCAGTATTTT.

V usage is TRBV7-2 and J usage is TRBJ2-3, with 14 bases aligning to TRBD2. The junction had 8 bases not matched to a gene; V was cut back by 5 bases and J by 7 bases. This CDR3 spans 16 amino acids. CDR1 and CDR2 (germline): SGHTA, FQGNSA. The CDR3 DNA sequence: TGTGCCAGCAGCCAGACTAGCGGGAGGGCCGGATATACGCAGTATTTT. This encodes CASSQTSGRAGYTQYF.

The chain is built from TRBV5-4 and TRBJ1-2; TRBD1 matches 9 bases. The J segment lost 6 bases and the V segment lost 5 bases, leaving 14 bases of the junction unmatched. The CDR3 consists of 16 residues. Germline lookup yields CDR1 SGHNT and CDR2 YYREEE (reference sequence). The chain's CDR3 is CASSQNRGLLENGYTF. The DNA of the CDR3 is TGTGCCAGCAGTCAAAACAGGGGGCTCCTCGAAAATGGCTACACCTTC.

The rearrangement joins TRBV29-1 to TRBJ2-3; TRBD2 might be the D (6 bases). V gave up 1 base and J gave up 10 bases, with 12 bases separating them. Germline V gene lookup returns CDR1 SQVTM and CDR2 ANQGSEA. This CDR3 is built from 12 residues. In DNA, the CDR3 is TGCAGCGTTGAAGTCACGGAGCGGGCGCAGTATTTT. Amino acid sequence: CSVEVTERAQYF.

The rearrangement uses TRBV27 and TRBJ2-7, with TRBD1 identical over 7 bases. V trimming: 6 bases; J trimming: 5 bases; junction bases outside the gene matches: 13. Germline V CDR1 and CDR2: MNHEY, SMNVEV (reference sequence). The CDR3 covers 15 residues. CDR3 sequence: CASRPGTVSFDEQYF. CDR3 in DNA: TGTGCCAGCAGGCCCGGGACAGTTTCTTTCGACGAGCAGTACTTC.

The chain joins TRBV1 to TRBJ2-5; TRBD2, the D gene given by the table, was not confirmed from the DNA. TRBV1 is a known pseudogene. The CDR3 is made up of 17 amino acids. The CDR3 spells CTSSQEGLAGVWETQYF. The DNA of the CDR3 is TGCACCAGCAGCCAAGAGGGACTAGCGGGAGTCTGGGAGACCCAGTACTTC.

The rearrangement joins TRBV28 to TRBJ2-7; 7 positions match TRBD1. Trimming cost V 7 bases and J 3 bases; bases outside gene matches: 12. CDR3 length: 15 amino acids. Germline V lookup: CDR1 MDHEN, CDR2 SYDVKM. DNA for the CDR3: TGTGCCAGCAAAACTCTTATGGACAGGAACTACGAGCAGTACTTC. This gives the protein CASKTLMDRNYEQYF.

The chain links TRBV5-3 to TRBJ1-6, with 10 positions matching TRBD1. TRBV5-3 falls under the ORF class, with uncertain function. Germline trimming cut 4 bases from V and 8 bases from J; bases unmatched to any gene: 15. CDR3 length equals 18 residues. CDR3 residues: CARSPPTGGCTVDSPLHF. In DNA, the CDR3 is TGTGCCAGAAGCCCTCCGACAGGGGGCTGTACGGTTGATTCACCCCTCCACTTT.

This clone has only a few counts. V usage is TRBV5-1 and J usage is TRBJ1-5; TRBD1 aligns across 7 bases. Looked up from germline, CDR1 is SGHRS and CDR2 is YFSETQ. This CDR3 is built from 14 residues. The junction had 5 bases not matched to a gene; V was cut back by 4 bases and J by 4 bases. CDR3 protein: CASSPGTDNQPQHF. CDR3 nucleotides: TGCGCCAGCAGCCCAGGGACAGATAATCAGCCCCAGCATTTT. The variable domain in full, completed from reference TRBV5-1 and TRBJ1-5, reads KAGVTQTPRYLIKTRGQQVTLSCSPISGHRSVSWYQQTPGQGLQFLFEYFSETQRNKGNFPGRFSGRQFSNSRSEMNVSTLELGDSALYLCASSPGTDNQPQHFGDGTRLSIL.

The rearrangement links TRBV7-2 to TRBJ2-1; 7 bases are a match to TRBD1. V gave up 4 bases and J gave up 13 bases; unmatched junction bases: 7. The CDR3 consists of 12 residues. CDR1 and CDR2 (germline): SGHTA, FQGNSA. CDR3 bases: TGTGCCAGCAGCTCAGGGACAGCTAACCAGTTCTTC. Residues: CASSSGTANQFF.

As regards this clone: Other DNA variants within this sample encode the same CDR3. V and J are TRBV19 and TRBJ2-7, with D perhaps TRBD1 (5 bases). Germline V gene sequence: CDR1 LNHDA, CDR2 SQIVND (reference sequence). The CDR3 contains 13 residues. The V end was cut by 0 bases, the J end by 4 bases, with 7 bases between. The CDR3, as DNA: TGTGCCAGTAGTATAGATCAGGGTTACGAGCAGTACTTC. It codes for CASSIDQGYEQYF.

The chain combines TRBV7-8 with TRBJ2-7, with D possibly being TRBD2 (7 bases). CDR1 SGHVS and CDR2 FQNEAQ come from the germline V gene. V was pared by 0 bases and J by 0 bases, with 12 bases between. The CDR3 runs 16 residues. The CDR3 bases are TGTGCCAGCAGCTTAGCGGGGGGGCCGAGCTCCTACGAGCAGTACTTC. Translating gives CASSLAGGPSSYEQYF. The complete variable domain, with remaining parts taken from reference TRBV7-8 and TRBJ2-7, reads GAGVSQSPRYKVAKRGQDVALRCDPISGHVSLFWYQQALGQGPEFLTYFQNEAQLDKSGLPSDRFFAERPEGSVSTLKIQRTQQEDSAVYLCASSLAGGPSSYEQYFGPGTRLTVT.

The chain is built from TRBV10-3 and TRBJ2-1; TRBD1 is a possible D gene (5 bases). The CDR3 covers 13 residues. Germline V lookup: CDR1 ENHRY, CDR2 SYGVKD. Between the trimmed V and J ends, which lost 2 bases and 4 bases, there was a span of 6 bases. CDR3 residues: CAISEGQYNEQFF. The CDR3 nucleotides read TGTGCCATCAGTGAGGGACAATACAATGAGCAGTTCTTC.

This clone has a single count. This rearrangement joins TRBV27 to TRBJ2-4; 8 bases agree with TRBD1. The CDR3 is 16 amino acids. The germline CDR1 and CDR2 sequences are MNHEY and SMNVEV (reference sequence). Germline trimming cut 4 bases from V and 8 bases from J; bases unmatched to any gene: 13. In DNA form, the CDR3 reads TGTGCCAGCAGTTCTAGGACAGGGTCCCCAAACGACATTCAGTACTTC. Translating it yields CASSSRTGSPNDIQYF.

The chain carries TRBV4-1 and TRBJ1-4; 7 bases map to TRBD1. Per germline, CDR1 MGHRA and CDR2 YSYEKL. J gave up 3 bases and V 2 bases, and 0 bases lay outside the gene matches. The CDR3 sequence is 14 residues long. CDR3 sequence reads: CASSQQGANEKLFF. Here the CDR3 DNA reads TGCGCCAGCAGCCAACAGGGGGCTAATGAAAAACTGTTTTTT.

This clone was detected only once. The chain has TRBV5-1 and TRBJ2-7; 11 bases line up with TRBD1. CDR1 and CDR2 from the germline V gene are SGHRS and YFSETQ. V lost 4 bases to trimming and J lost 3 bases; unmatched junction nucleotides: 6. The CDR3 extends over 15 amino acids. In nucleotides, the CDR3 is TGCGCCAGCAGCAGAGGGGGACAGGGGGTCTACGAGCAGTACTTC. Encoded protein: CASSRGGQGVYEQYF.

The chain has TRBV28 and TRBJ1-5, with TRBD1 matching over 8 bases. The CDR3 has 16 amino acids. The V segment lost 4 bases and the J segment 3 bases; nucleotides outside the gene matches: 8. Germline V gene lookup returns CDR1 MDHEN and CDR2 SYDVKM. CDR3 sequence: CASSSPDRDYNQPQHF. CDR3 nucleotide sequence: TGTGCCAGCAGTTCCCCGGACAGGGACTACAATCAGCCCCAGCATTTT.

The chain uses TRBV9 and TRBJ2-2; 9 bases line up with TRBD2. V lost 2 bases and J lost 0; bases outside the gene matches: 2. Germline V gene data show CDR1 as SGDLS and CDR2 as YYNGEE. This CDR3 has 16 amino acids. CDR3 protein: CASSVRTSANTGELFF. The CDR3 DNA reads as TGTGCCAGCAGCGTCCGGACTAGCGCGAACACCGGGGAGCTGTTTTTT.

The V call is TRBV6-1, the J call TRBJ2-3, with TRBD2 matching 13 bases. Germline V gene data show CDR1 as MNHNS and CDR2 as SASEGT. This CDR3 has 18 residues. J was trimmed by 1 base and V by 4 bases; bases with no gene match: 8. CDR3 region: CASSGGLAGVLGTDTQYF. The CDR3 DNA sequence: TGTGCCAGCAGTGGCGGACTAGCGGGAGTTCTGGGCACAGATACGCAGTATTTT.

V and J are TRBV2 and TRBJ2-3; tentatively, D is TRBD2 (8 bases). The CDR3 is 17 residues long. Per the germline V gene, CDR1 is SNHLY and CDR2 is FYNNEI. Trimming cost V 4 bases and J 1 base, with 18 bases left between them. The chain's CDR3 is CASSGRGLAGRTDTQYF. Written as DNA, the CDR3 is TGTGCCAGCAGTGGGAGGGGGCTAGCGGGCCGCACAGATACGCAGTATTTT.